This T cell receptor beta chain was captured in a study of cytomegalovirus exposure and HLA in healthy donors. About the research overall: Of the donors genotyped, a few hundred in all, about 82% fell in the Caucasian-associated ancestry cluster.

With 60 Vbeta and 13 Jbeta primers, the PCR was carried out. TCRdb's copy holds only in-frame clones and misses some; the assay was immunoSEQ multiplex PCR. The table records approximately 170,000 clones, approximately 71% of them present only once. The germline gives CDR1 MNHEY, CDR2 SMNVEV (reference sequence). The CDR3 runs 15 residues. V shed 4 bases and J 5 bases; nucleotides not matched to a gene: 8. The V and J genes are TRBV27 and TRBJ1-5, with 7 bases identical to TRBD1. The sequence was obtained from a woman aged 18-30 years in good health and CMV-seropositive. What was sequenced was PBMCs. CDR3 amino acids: CASSSQGREDQPQHF. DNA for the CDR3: TGTGCCAGCAGTTCACAGGGGCGCGAGGATCAGCCCCAGCATTTT.